This T cell receptor (beta chain) derives from a study of blood T cells in healthy people across ages. Together with a sample-barcoded 5' primer, a J-beta primer mix was included in a second PCR lasting roughly 6 to 12 cycles. Via MiXCR, TCRdb re-called the 5' RACE reads, giving one row per CDR3 protein. The sample yields 780,000 or so distinct CDR3 sequences, about 48% seen once. Germline V lookup: CDR1 SGHTA, CDR2 FQGTGA. The length of the CDR3 is 14 residues. V was pared by 5 bases and J by 3 bases, with 4 bases of the junction left unmatched. This TCR was sampled from a man aged 80 or over in good health. This sequence joins TRBV7-3 and TRBJ2-3, with 8 bases lining up with TRBD2. The material sequenced was blood. DNA for the CDR3: TGTGCCAGCAGCCCCGGGAGGGAAACAGATACGCAGTATTTT. Encoded protein: CASSPGRETDTQYF.